What follows are 5 T cell receptor beta chains derived from one specimen sequenced in a study of human T cells and chemical hapten exposure (dated by TCRdb to the early 2020s). Library creation used RACE. Sequencing instrument: NextSeq 500. The raw public data were reprocessed by TCRdb itself: fastp quality trimming at Q25, MiXCR clonotype calling, in-frame beta chains only. Each entry is one CDR3 protein sequence, shown with its most common DNA and genes. In all, the sample holds about 89,000 distinct CDR3 sequences, and roughly 13% of those were seen once. The ten most abundant clones make up around 5.7% of the sample. The sample's time point label is to be understood as: patch test 3, about 24 weeks after DPC sensitization. The meaning of the sample's treatment or condition label: therapeutic diphenylcyclopropenone sensitization with weekly scalp DPC. The material sequenced was whole blood, taken in connection with sensitization to the hapten diphenylcyclopropenone (DPC). Source of these receptors: a woman between 45 and 65 years old with alopecia areata. Some clones in this sample may be carry-over from other donors' samples.

J is TRBJ1-1 and V is TRBV6-1; unclear D gene. V was cut by 3 bases and J by 2 bases, with 4 bases left in between. CDR3 length: 12 amino acids. The germline gives CDR1 MNHNS, CDR2 SASEGT. The CDR3 DNA sequence: TGTGCCAGCAGTGACAGTAACACTGAAGCTTTCTTT. This translates into CASSDSNTEAFF.

This clonotype was picked up a small number of times. The chain uses TRBV19 and TRBJ2-7; tentatively, D is TRBD1 (5 bases). V was clipped by 5 bases and J by 6 bases, with 11 bases between them. This CDR3 region has 12 residues. Germline CDR1 and CDR2: LNHDA and SQIVND (reference sequence). The chain's CDR3 is CASSQGLGEQYF. The CDR3 DNA sequence: TGTGCCAGTAGTCAGGGTTTGGGCGAGCAGTACTTC.

This clonotype was observed many times. V gene TRBV6-1 combines with J gene TRBJ2-7; possible D gene TRBD2, 6 bases. Germline CDR1 reads MNHNS; CDR2 reads SASEGT. Trimming shortened V by 1 base and J by 4 bases, and 17 bases separated the two germline ends. The length of the CDR3 is 16 residues. CDR3: CASSEEYGTLSYEQYF. The CDR3 DNA is TGTGCCAGCAGTGAAGAGTACGGGACTCTCTCTTACGAGCAGTACTTC.

This clonotype came up many times. V is TRBV20-1 and J is TRBJ2-5, with 10 positions matching TRBD2. The CDR3 consists of 13 residues. Germline V gene data show CDR1 as DFQATT and CDR2 as SNEGSKA (reference sequence). Trimming took 5 bases from V and 4 from J; bases not matched to a gene: 4. In nucleotides, the CDR3 is TGCAGTGCTCTAGCGGGAGTTAGAGAGACCCAGTACTTC. This translates into CSALAGVRETQYF.

This chain connects TRBV12-3 or TRBV12-4 to TRBJ2-1; D is possibly TRBD2 (6 bases). CDR3 length equals 15 residues. The V end was cut by 3 bases, the J end by 4 bases, with 13 bases between. CDR3 protein: CASSFGTATYNEQFF. In nucleotides, the CDR3 is TGTGCCAGCAGTTTTGGGACTGCCACATACAATGAGCAGTTCTTC.